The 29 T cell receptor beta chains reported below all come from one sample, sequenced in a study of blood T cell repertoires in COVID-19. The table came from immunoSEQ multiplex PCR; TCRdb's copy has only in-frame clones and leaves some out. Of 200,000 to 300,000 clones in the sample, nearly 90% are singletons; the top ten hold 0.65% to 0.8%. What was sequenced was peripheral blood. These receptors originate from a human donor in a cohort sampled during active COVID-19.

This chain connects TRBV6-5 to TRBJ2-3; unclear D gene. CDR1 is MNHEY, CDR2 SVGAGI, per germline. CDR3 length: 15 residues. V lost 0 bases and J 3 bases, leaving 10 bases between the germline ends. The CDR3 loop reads CASSYSRTRTDTQYF. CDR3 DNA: TGTGCCAGCAGTTACTCACGTACGCGGACAGATACGCAGTATTTT.

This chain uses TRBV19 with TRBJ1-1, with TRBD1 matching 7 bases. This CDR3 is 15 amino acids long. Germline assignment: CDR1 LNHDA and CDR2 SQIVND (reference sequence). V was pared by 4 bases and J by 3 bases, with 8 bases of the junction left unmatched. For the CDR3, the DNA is TGTGCCAGTAGTAAAAACGACAGGGCGGACACTGAAGCTTTCTTT. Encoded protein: CASSKNDRADTEAFF.

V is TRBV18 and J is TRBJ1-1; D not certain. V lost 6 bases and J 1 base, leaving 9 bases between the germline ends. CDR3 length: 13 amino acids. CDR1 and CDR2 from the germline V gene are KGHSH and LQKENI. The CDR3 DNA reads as TGTGCCAGCTCTCCCCTCAGGAACACTGAAGCTTTCTTT. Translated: CASSPLRNTEAFF.

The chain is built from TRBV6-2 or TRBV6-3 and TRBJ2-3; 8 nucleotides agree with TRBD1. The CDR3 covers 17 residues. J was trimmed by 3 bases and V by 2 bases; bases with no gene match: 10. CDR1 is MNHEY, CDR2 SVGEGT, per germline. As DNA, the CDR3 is TGTGCCAGCAGTTACGTTCCCAGGGGGCCCTTTACAGATACGCAGTATTTT. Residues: CASSYVPRGPFTDTQYF.

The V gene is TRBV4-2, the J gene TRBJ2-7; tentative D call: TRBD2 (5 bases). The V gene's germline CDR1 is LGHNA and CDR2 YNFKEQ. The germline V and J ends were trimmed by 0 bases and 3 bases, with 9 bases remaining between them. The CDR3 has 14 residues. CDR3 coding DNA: TGTGCCAGCAGCCAAGATCCTGCGGGCTACGAGCAGTACTTC. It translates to CASSQDPAGYEQYF.

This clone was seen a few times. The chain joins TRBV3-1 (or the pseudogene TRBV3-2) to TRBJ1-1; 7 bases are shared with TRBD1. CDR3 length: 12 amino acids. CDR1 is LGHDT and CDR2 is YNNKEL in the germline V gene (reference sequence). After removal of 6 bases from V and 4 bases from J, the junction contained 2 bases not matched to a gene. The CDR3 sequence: CASRQGFTEAFF. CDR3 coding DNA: TGTGCCAGCAGACAGGGGTTCACTGAAGCTTTCTTT.

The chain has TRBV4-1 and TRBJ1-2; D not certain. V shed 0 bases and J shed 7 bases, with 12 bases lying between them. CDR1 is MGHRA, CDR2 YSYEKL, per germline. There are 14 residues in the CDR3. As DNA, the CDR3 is TGCGCCAGCAGCCAAGATCGAGGTTCGGTTGGCTACACCTTC. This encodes CASSQDRGSVGYTF.

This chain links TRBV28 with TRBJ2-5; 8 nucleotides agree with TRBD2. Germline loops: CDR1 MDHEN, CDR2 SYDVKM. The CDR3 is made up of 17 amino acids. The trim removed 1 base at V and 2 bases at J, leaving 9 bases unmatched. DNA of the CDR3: TGTGCCAGCAGTTTATTCACCGGGGGGGCGAGGCAAGAGACCCAGTACTTC. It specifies CASSLFTGGARQETQYF.

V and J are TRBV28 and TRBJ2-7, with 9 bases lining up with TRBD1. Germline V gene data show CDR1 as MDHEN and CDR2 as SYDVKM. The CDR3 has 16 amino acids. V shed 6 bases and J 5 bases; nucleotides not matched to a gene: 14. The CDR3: CASREITTGGRDEQYF. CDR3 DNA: TGTGCCAGCAGGGAAATCACTACAGGGGGCAGGGACGAGCAGTACTTC. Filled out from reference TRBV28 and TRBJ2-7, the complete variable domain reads DVKVTQSSRYLVKRTGEKVFLECVQDMDHENMFWYRQDPGLGLRLIYFSYDVKMKEKGDIPEGYSVSREKKERFSLILESASTNQTSMYLCASREITTGGRDEQYFGPGTRLTVT.

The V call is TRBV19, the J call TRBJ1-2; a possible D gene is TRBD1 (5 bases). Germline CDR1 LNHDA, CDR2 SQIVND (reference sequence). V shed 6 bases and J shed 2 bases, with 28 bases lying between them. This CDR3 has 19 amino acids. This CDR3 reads CASRLIYPRPNDRNYGYTF. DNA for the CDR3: TGTGCCAGTAGACTCATCTACCCCCGGCCTAACGACAGAAACTATGGCTACACCTTC. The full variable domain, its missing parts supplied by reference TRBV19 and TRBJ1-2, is DGGITQSPKYLFRKEGQNVTLSCEQNLNHDAMYWYRQDPGQGLRLIYYSQIVNDFQKGDIAEGYSVSREKKESFPLTVTSAQKNPTAFYLCASRLIYPRPNDRNYGYTFGSGTRLTVV.

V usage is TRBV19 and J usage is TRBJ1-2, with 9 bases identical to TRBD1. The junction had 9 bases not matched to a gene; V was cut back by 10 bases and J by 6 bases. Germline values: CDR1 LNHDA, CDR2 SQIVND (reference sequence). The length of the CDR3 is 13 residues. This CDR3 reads CATGGQGGNGYTF. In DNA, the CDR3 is TGTGCCACAGGGGGACAGGGAGGCAATGGCTACACCTTC.

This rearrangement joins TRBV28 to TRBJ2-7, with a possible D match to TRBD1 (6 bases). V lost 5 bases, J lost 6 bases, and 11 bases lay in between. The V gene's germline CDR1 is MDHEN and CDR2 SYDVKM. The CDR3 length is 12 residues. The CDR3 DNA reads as TGTGCCAGCAGTCTGACAGGTTCCGAGCAGTACTTC. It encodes CASSLTGSEQYF.

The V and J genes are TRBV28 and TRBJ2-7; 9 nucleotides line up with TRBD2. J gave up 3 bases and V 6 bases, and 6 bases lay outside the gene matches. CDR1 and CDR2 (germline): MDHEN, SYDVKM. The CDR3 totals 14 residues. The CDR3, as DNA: TGTGCCAGCAGCCGGCGGGGGGGTTTCTACGAGCAGTACTTC. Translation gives CASSRRGGFYEQYF.

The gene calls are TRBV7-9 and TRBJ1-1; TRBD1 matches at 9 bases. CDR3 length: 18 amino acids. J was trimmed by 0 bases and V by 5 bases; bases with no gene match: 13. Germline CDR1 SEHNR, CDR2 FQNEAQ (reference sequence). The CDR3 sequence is CASSHRPGTGTLNTEAFF. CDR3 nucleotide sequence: TGTGCCAGCAGCCACCGCCCCGGGACAGGGACATTGAACACTGAAGCTTTCTTT.

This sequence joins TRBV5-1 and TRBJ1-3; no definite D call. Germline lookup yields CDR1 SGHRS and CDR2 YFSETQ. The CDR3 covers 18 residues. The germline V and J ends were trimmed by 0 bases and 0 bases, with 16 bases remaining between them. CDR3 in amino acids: CASSLGPPDTYSGNTIYF. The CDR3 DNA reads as TGCGCCAGCAGCTTGGGACCCCCCGACACTTACTCTGGAAACACCATATATTTT.

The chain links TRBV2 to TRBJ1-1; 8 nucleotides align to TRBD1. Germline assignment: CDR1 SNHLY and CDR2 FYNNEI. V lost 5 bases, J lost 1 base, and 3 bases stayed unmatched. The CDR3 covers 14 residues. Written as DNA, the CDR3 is TGTGCCAGCAGTAGGACAGGGAGGAACACTGAAGCTTTCTTT. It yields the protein CASSRTGRNTEAFF.

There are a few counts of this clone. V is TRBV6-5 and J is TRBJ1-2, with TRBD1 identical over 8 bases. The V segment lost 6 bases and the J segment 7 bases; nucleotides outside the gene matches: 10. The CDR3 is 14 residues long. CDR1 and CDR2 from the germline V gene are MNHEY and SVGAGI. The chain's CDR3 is CASSSPTGVRGYTF. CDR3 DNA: TGTGCCAGCAGCTCACCGACAGGGGTTCGTGGCTACACCTTC.

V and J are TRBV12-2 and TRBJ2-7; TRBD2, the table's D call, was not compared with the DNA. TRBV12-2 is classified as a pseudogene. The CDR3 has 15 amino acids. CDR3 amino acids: CASRLAGGAPLEQYF. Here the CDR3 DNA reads TGTGCAAGTCGCTTAGCAGGGGGGGCCCCTTTGGAGCAGTACTTC.

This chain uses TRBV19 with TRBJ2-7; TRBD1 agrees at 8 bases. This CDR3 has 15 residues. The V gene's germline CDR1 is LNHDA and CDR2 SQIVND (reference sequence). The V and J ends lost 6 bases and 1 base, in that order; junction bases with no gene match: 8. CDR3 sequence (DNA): TGTGCCAGTAGGAAGGGACAGGCCCTTTCCTACGAGCAGTACTTC. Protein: CASRKGQALSYEQYF.

CDR3 nucleotides: TGTGCCAGCACCCGATCGGGACAGGCGGGAGTTTTTGTTGGCTACACCTTC. This encodes CASTRSGQAGVFVGYTF. This sequence joins TRBV9 and TRBJ1-2; 8 bases line up with TRBD1. The germline V gene has CDR1 SGDLS and CDR2 YYNGEE. The CDR3 covers 17 residues. With V trimmed by 6 bases and J by 7 bases, 20 bases remained unmatched.

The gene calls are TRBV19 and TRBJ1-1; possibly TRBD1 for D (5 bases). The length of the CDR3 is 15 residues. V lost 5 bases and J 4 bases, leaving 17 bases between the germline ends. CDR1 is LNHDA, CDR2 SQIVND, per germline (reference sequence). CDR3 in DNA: TGTGCCAGTAGTGGACATTTGGGCTTGGGCACTGAAGCTTTCTTT. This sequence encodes CASSGHLGLGTEAFF.

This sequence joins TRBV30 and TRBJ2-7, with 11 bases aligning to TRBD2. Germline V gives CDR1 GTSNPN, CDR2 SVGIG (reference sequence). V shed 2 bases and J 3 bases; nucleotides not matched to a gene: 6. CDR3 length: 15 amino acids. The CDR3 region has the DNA TGTGCCTGGAGTCCGGGACTAGCGGAAGACTACGAGCAGTACTTC. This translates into CAWSPGLAEDYEQYF.

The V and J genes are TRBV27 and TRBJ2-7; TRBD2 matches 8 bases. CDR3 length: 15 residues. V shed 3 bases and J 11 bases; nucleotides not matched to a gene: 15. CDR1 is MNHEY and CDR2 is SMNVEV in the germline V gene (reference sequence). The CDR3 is CASSFSAGVMGWKYF. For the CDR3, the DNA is TGTGCCAGCAGTTTCTCAGCGGGAGTCATGGGATGGAAGTACTTC.

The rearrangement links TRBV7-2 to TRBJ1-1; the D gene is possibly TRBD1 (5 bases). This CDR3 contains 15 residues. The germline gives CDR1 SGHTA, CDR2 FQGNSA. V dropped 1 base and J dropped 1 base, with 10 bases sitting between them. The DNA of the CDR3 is TGTGCCAGCAGCTTAGTTTGGCAGGGGAACACTGAAGCTTTCTTT. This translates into CASSLVWQGNTEAFF.

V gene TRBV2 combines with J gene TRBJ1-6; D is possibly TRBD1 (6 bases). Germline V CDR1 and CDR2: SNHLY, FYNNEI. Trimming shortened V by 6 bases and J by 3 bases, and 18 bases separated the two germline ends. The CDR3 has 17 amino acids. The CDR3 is CASSSPTDRIYNSPLHF. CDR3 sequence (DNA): TGTGCCAGCAGCTCCCCGACGGACAGAATCTATAATTCACCCCTCCACTTT.

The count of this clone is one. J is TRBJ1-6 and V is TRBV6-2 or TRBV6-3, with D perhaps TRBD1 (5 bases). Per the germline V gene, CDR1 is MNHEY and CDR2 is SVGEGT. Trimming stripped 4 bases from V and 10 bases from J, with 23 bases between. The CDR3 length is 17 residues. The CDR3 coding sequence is TGTGCCAGCAGTTTATCTCTCGGCTGGGGGGTTGACTCACCCCTCCACTTT. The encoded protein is CASSLSLGWGVDSPLHF.

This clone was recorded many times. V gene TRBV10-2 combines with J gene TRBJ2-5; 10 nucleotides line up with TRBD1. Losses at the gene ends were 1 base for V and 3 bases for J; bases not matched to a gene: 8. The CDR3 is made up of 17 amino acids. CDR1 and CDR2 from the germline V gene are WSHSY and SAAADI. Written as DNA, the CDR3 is TGCGCCAGCAGTGAGTATCAGCCCGGGACAGGGGAAGAGACCCAGTACTTC. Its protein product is CASSEYQPGTGEETQYF.

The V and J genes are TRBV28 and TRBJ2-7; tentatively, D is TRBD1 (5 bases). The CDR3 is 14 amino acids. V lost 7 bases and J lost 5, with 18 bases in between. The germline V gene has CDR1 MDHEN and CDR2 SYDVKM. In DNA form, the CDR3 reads TGTGCCAGCACCTGGACCAGGGAAGTTAACGAGCAGTACTTC. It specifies CASTWTREVNEQYF.

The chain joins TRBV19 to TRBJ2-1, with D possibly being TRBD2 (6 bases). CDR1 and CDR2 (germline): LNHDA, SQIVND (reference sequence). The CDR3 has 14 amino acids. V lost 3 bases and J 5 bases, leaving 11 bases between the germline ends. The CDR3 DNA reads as TGTGCCAGTAGTATCGGTGGGAGGAACAATGAGCAGTTCTTC. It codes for CASSIGGRNNEQFF.